Below are 21 T cell receptor beta chains sequenced from a single sample in a study of esophageal squamous cell carcinoma under preoperative chemotherapy. TCRdb re-called the PCR reads through MiXCR, storing one row per CDR3 protein. The sample has 30,000 or so distinct CDR3 sequences, around 50% seen once; the top ten hold roughly 23%. The time point: after preoperative PTX-NDP chemotherapy. Sampling took place from a patient given preoperative chemotherapy. The receptors were gathered from a human donor with esophageal squamous cell carcinoma. The donor label of this sample is uncertain.

This clonotype was counted only a few times. This rearrangement joins TRBV20-1 to TRBJ2-1, with D maybe TRBD1 (5 bases). Germline-derived CDR1 and CDR2 are DFQATT and SNEGSKA (reference sequence). CDR3 length: 16 residues. Trimming removed 0 bases at V and 2 bases at J, with 14 bases between. CDR3 region: CSARDEAGPAYNEQFF. As DNA, the CDR3 is TGCAGTGCTAGAGATGAGGCAGGGCCGGCCTACAATGAGCAGTTCTTC.

In the case of this clonotype: Because it lacks the conserved phenylalanine or tryptophan at the end, this CDR3 is likely a read error. The J gene is TRBJ2-3, the V gene TRBV12-3 or TRBV12-4, with D perhaps TRBD1 (6 bases). The CDR3 totals 16 residues. Between the trimmed V and J ends, which lost 2 bases and 0 bases, there was a span of 12 bases. The CDR3 loop is CASSLHQGSSTDTQYS. The CDR3 coding sequence is TGTGCCAGCAGTTTACACCAGGGGAGTAGCACAGATACGCAGTATAGT.

This clonotype has ten or more counts. This sequence joins TRBV12-5 and TRBJ2-7, with unresolved D. The CDR3 sequence is 12 residues long. The germline CDR1 and CDR2 sequences are LGHNT and FRNRAP. With 6 bases removed from V and 3 bases from J, the gap between germline ends came to 9 bases. The chain's CDR3 is CASGRVDYEQYF. In DNA, the CDR3 is TGTGCTAGTGGCCGGGTCGACTACGAGCAGTACTTC. The full variable domain, with the rest looked up from reference TRBV12-5 and TRBJ2-7, is DARVTQTPRHKVTEMGQEVTMRCQPILGHNTVFWYRQTMMQGLELLAYFRNRAPLDDSGMPKDRFSAEMPDATLATLKIQPSEPRDSAVYFCASGRVDYEQYFGPGTRLTVT.

This clonotype occurred many times. The chain joins TRBV7-6 to TRBJ2-2, with D perhaps TRBD1 (6 bases). Trimming cost V 5 bases and J 1 base, with 17 bases left between them. This CDR3 comprises 17 residues. CDR1 is SGHVS, CDR2 FNYEAQ, per germline. The CDR3 nucleotides are TGTGCCAGCAGCACCCGACGGACAGATCAGAACACCGGGGAGCTGTTTTTT. Amino acids: CASSTRRTDQNTGELFF.

The chain combines TRBV5-6 with TRBJ2-3; TRBD1 matches 9 bases. The ends lost 4 bases at V and 0 bases at J; junction bases unmatched: 3. Per germline, CDR1 SGHDT and CDR2 YYEEEE. This CDR3 has 15 residues. CDR3: CASSEGQGSTDTQYF. Written as DNA, the CDR3 is TGTGCCAGCAGCGAGGGACAGGGTAGCACAGATACGCAGTATTTT.

This clonotype has a handful of counts. Being one base from a much bigger clone, this may be a read error. This sequence joins TRBV4-3 and TRBJ2-1, with D perhaps given as TRBD1 or TRBD2 (5 bases each). The CDR3 is 13 residues long. V was cut by 0 bases and J by 13 bases, with 13 bases left in between. Germline CDR1 LGHNA, CDR2 YSLEER. CDR3 residues: CASSQELGETQFF. As DNA, the CDR3 is TGCGCCAGCAGCCAAGAGTTGGGGGAGACCCAGTTCTTC.

This clonotype has at least ten counts. J is TRBJ2-1 and V is TRBV7-3, with 8 nucleotides matching TRBD2. The better agreement between TRBJ2-7 and the DNA end casts doubt on the J call. CDR1 SGHTA and CDR2 FQGTGA come from the germline V gene. The CDR3 covers 15 residues. CDR3 loop: CASSSNSGEANEQYF. The CDR3 DNA is TGTGCCAGCAGCTCGAATAGCGGGGAGGCCAATGAGCAGTACTTC.

The table lists this clonotype with a count of one. The chain carries TRBV27 and TRBJ2-4; no reliable D call. Trimming took 3 bases from V and 13 from J, leaving 16 bases between them. Germline CDR1 is MNHEY and CDR2 is SMNVEV (reference sequence). The CDR3 contains 13 residues. The CDR3 loop reads CASSLLAKDTQYF. The CDR3 DNA reads TGTGCCAGCAGTTTGTTGGCCAAAGATACGCAGTACTTC.

This clonotype has at least ten counts. This chain links TRBV7-9 with TRBJ2-3; 8 bases are shared with TRBD1. CDR1 is SEHNR, CDR2 FQNEAQ, per germline (reference sequence). The J segment lost 8 bases and the V segment lost 5 bases, leaving 9 bases of the junction unmatched. The CDR3 is 14 amino acids. The CDR3 nucleotides read TGTGCCAGCAGCGCAAACGACAGGGGCGGTACGCAGTATTTT. Encoded protein: CASSANDRGGTQYF. Looking up the rest from reference TRBV7-9 and TRBJ2-3 gives the full variable domain: DTGVSQNPRHKITKRGQNVTFRCDPISEHNRLYWYRQTLGQGPEFLTYFQNEAQLEKSRLLSDRFSAERPKGSFSTLEIQRTEQGDSAMYLCASSANDRGGTQYFGPGTRLTVL.

This clonotype was observed a few times. The chain recombines TRBV6-2 or TRBV6-3 with TRBJ2-2; 16 bases fit TRBD2. Germline assignment: CDR1 MNHEY and CDR2 SVGEGT. CDR3 length equals 18 residues. V was clipped by 2 bases and J by 0 bases; unmatched bases: 0. This chain's CDR3 is CASSYGTSGGANTGELFF. Written as DNA, the CDR3 is TGTGCCAGCAGTTACGGGACTAGCGGGGGGGCGAACACCGGGGAGCTGTTTTTT.

Comments on this clonotype: An end of the junction differs from the germline gene, which may be a read error. The V call is TRBV7-6, the J call TRBJ2-3, with 8 bases lining up with TRBD2. Germline V gene data show CDR1 as SGHVS and CDR2 as FNYEAQ. The CDR3 totals 14 residues. Written as DNA, the CDR3 is TGTGCGGGGAGCTCGGGGGGGTTCCCAGATACCCAGTATTTT. Protein product: CAGSSGGFPDTQYF.

The rearrangement uses TRBV5-4 and TRBJ2-5; D not certain. Trimming pared 1 base from V and 4 bases from J, leaving 8 bases between. The CDR3 is 13 residues long. From germline, CDR1 is SGHNT and CDR2 YYREEE (reference sequence). The chain's CDR3 is CASSLKGLETQYF. The CDR3 region has the DNA TGTGCCAGCAGCTTGAAGGGTCTAGAGACCCAGTACTTC. The full variable domain, rest sourced from reference TRBV5-4 and TRBJ2-5, is ETGVTQSPTHLIKTRGQQVTLRCSSQSGHNTVSWYQQALGQGPQFIFQYYREEENGRGNFPPRFSGLQFPNYSSELNVNALELDDSALYLCASSLKGLETQYFGPGTRLLVL.

This clonotype was counted many times. V and J are TRBV7-9 and TRBJ2-5, with no clear D. The DNA end lines up better with TRBJ2-7; the J call may be wrong. The CDR3 is 12 residues long. Germline V lookup: CDR1 SEHNR, CDR2 FQNEAQ (reference sequence). The CDR3 DNA is TGTGCCAGCAGCCCCGACCTCTACGAGCAGTACTTC. Translated: CASSPDLYEQYF.

The V call is TRBV6-2 or TRBV6-3, the J call TRBJ2-5, with D maybe TRBD2 (5 bases). The better agreement between TRBJ2-7 and the DNA end casts doubt on the J call. There are 15 residues in the CDR3. Germline values: CDR1 MNHEY, CDR2 SVGEGT. DNA of the CDR3: TGTGCCAGCAGTTACTCGAATCGAGGGAGCTACGAGCAGTACTTC. This codes for CASSYSNRGSYEQYF.

This chain connects TRBV11-2 to TRBJ2-5; no clear D. Matching the DNA end better, TRBJ2-7 makes the J call doubtful. The germline V gene has CDR1 SGHAT and CDR2 FQNNGV. The CDR3 contains 15 residues. The CDR3 DNA sequence: TGTGCCAGCAGCCCGGGTTCTGGGCGTGGTTACGAGCAGTACTTC. This codes for CASSPGSGRGYEQYF.

The V gene is TRBV19, the J gene TRBJ2-3; 9 positions match TRBD2. CDR1 and CDR2 (germline): LNHDA, SQIVND (reference sequence). V gave up 4 bases and J gave up 5 bases; unmatched junction bases: 4. This CDR3 contains 14 residues. Here the CDR3 reads CASSKVAGVDTQYF. CDR3 sequence (DNA): TGTGCCAGTAGTAAGGTAGCGGGAGTAGATACGCAGTATTTT.

This clonotype was counted many times. The chain has TRBV7-2 and TRBJ2-5, with D possibly TRBD2 on 5 matching bases. Germline V gene sequence: CDR1 SGHTA, CDR2 FQGNSA. CDR3 size: 15 residues. The V gene lost 2 bases and the J gene lost 3 bases, with 13 bases spanning the gap. The CDR3 region is CASSLYQAEEETQYF. The CDR3 DNA follows: TGTGCCAGCAGCTTATACCAAGCGGAAGAAGAGACCCAGTACTTC. Full variable domain (remainder filled in from reference TRBV7-2 and TRBJ2-5): GAGVSQSPSNKVTEKGKDVELRCDPISGHTALYWYRQSLGQGLEFLIYFQGNSAPDKSGLPSDRFSAERTGGSVSTLTIQRTQQEDSAVYLCASSLYQAEEETQYFGPGTRLLVL.

The rearrangement uses TRBV11-3 and TRBJ2-3; 9 nucleotides match TRBD2. CDR3 length: 14 amino acids. Germline V CDR1 and CDR2: SGHNT, YENEEA. The CDR3 loop reads CAAEAGLARDTQYF. CDR3 sequence (DNA): TGTGCAGCTGAGGCGGGACTAGCAAGAGATACGCAGTATTTT.

This chain connects TRBV7-2 to TRBJ2-2; TRBD2 aligns across 9 bases. The V segment lost 5 bases and the J segment 7 bases; nucleotides outside the gene matches: 8. Germline values: CDR1 SGHTA, CDR2 FQGNSA. The CDR3 consists of 15 residues. As DNA, the CDR3 is TGTGCCAGCAGCCGCGCTAGCGGGGAGGGCGGGGAGCTGTTTTTT. Translation gives CASSRASGEGGELFF.

This clonotype was seen at least ten times. A read error is possible here, since a much larger clone lies one base away. The chain employs TRBV12-3 or TRBV12-4 and TRBJ2-5; D is possibly TRBD1 (5 bases). The V gene lost 2 bases and the J gene lost 11 bases, with 24 bases spanning the gap. The CDR3 totals 16 residues. CDR3 DNA: TGTGCCAGCAGTTTATACAGGCCCATGTCCTACAATGAGCAGTACTTC. Translating gives CASSLYRPMSYNEQYF.

Comment on this clonotype: The conserved closing phenylalanine or tryptophan is absent in this CDR3, likely reflecting a read error. J is TRBJ2-5 and V is TRBV7-8; 15 bases map to TRBD2. The CDR3 consists of 18 residues. V trimming: 4 bases; J trimming: 9 bases; junction bases outside the gene matches: 15. Per the germline V gene, CDR1 is SGHVS and CDR2 is FQNEAQ. CDR3 bases: TGTGCCAGCAGCTCTCCCGGACTAGCGGGGGGGTACCCAAAGTCCCAGTACTTG. This codes for CASSSPGLAGGYPKSQYL.